The next 12 T cell receptor beta chains were all read from a single sample in a study of cytomegalovirus exposure and HLA in healthy donors. Primers included in the PCR were 60 Vbeta and 13 Jbeta primers. The repertoire was sequenced with immunoSEQ multiplex PCR; TCRdb's copy has only in-frame clones and lacks some. The top ten clones hold roughly 1.4% of a sample with some 180,000 clones, about 9.4% of them seen once. Input material: PBMCs. Receptors were obtained from a woman in her twenties or thirties in good health and CMV-seropositive.

The rearrangement uses TRBV6-6 and TRBJ1-1; D gene ambiguous. The ends were cut back, 5 bases at V and 8 bases at J, with 15 bases in the middle. The CDR3 has 13 amino acids. CDR1 MNHNY and CDR2 SVGAGI come from the germline V gene (reference sequence). CDR3: CASSKFLTEEAFF. The CDR3 DNA sequence: TGTGCCAGCAGTAAGTTCCTTACGGAGGAAGCTTTCTTT.

The chain is built from TRBV11-2 and TRBJ2-5, with a tentative D call TRBD2 (6 bases). V was clipped by 5 bases and J by 5 bases, with 18 bases between them. CDR3 size: 15 residues. Germline V gene sequence: CDR1 SGHAT, CDR2 FQNNGV. The CDR3 sequence is CASSESGLTRETQYF. In DNA, the CDR3 is TGTGCCAGCAGCGAAAGCGGGCTAACTCGGGAGACCCAGTACTTC.

The table lists this clone with a few counts. The gene calls are TRBV19 and TRBJ1-1; 7 bases map to TRBD1. The germline gives CDR1 LNHDA, CDR2 SQIVND (reference sequence). V was clipped by 4 bases and J by 7 bases; unmatched bases: 12. The CDR3 is made up of 15 amino acids. The CDR3 DNA reads TGTGCCAGTAGTAGTGGGACAGCTCAGTCCTTTGAAGCTTTCTTT. As protein: CASSSGTAQSFEAFF.

In its sample, this clone was seen a few times. This chain uses TRBV7-9 with TRBJ1-2; 9 positions agree with TRBD1. V trimming: 1 base; J trimming: 3 bases; junction bases outside the gene matches: 3. CDR3 length equals 15 residues. CDR1 and CDR2 (germline): SEHNR, FQNEAQ (reference sequence). The CDR3 sequence: CASSLGGQGYYGYTF. The CDR3 nucleotides read TGTGCCAGCAGCTTAGGGGGACAGGGATACTATGGCTACACCTTC.

The rearrangement joins TRBV6-5 to TRBJ1-2; D may be TRBD1 (6 bases). Germline V gene lookup returns CDR1 MNHEY and CDR2 SVGAGI. CDR3 length: 15 amino acids. V lost 0 bases to trimming and J lost 4 bases, with 12 bases between them. Here the CDR3 DNA reads TGTGCCAGCAGTTACTCAGCCCGGGACATCTATGGCTACACCTTC. It codes for CASSYSARDIYGYTF.

In regard to this clone: The junction shows a germline mismatch at one end, possibly a read error. The sample contains more than one DNA sequence encoding this CDR3. J is TRBJ1-2 and V is TRBV6-5; 7 bases match TRBD1. CDR3 length: 12 residues. Germline V gene sequence: CDR1 MNHEY, CDR2 SVGAGI. CDR3 region: CAVRGGSYGYTF. CDR3 in DNA: TGTGCCGTCAGAGGGGGCAGCTATGGCTATACCTTC.

This clone was recorded a few times. The chain couples TRBV6-5 to TRBJ1-3; 7 nucleotides agree with TRBD1. The CDR3 loop spans 15 amino acids. Germline V lookup: CDR1 MNHEY, CDR2 SVGAGI. The V and J ends lost 6 bases and 3 bases, in that order; junction bases with no gene match: 8. The CDR3 sequence: CASSLSDRVGNTIYF. Here the CDR3 DNA reads TGTGCCAGCAGCCTATCAGACAGGGTTGGAAACACCATATATTTT.

This sequence joins TRBV23-1 and TRBJ2-2, with D perhaps matching TRBD2 (6 bases). TRBV23-1 is flagged as an ORF with uncertain function. This CDR3 spans 12 amino acids. The ends were cut back, 9 bases at V and 4 bases at J, with 9 bases in the middle. CDR3 sequence reads: CARYGGTGELFF. CDR3 nucleotides: TGCGCCAGATACGGGGGCACCGGGGAGCTGTTTTTT.

The chain has TRBV19 and TRBJ2-4, with 7 nucleotides matching TRBD1. CDR3 size: 16 residues. CDR1 and CDR2 from the germline V gene are LNHDA and SQIVND (reference sequence). V was clipped by 6 bases and J by 0 bases; unmatched bases: 8. Here the CDR3 reads CASRSTGELAKNIQYF. In DNA form, the CDR3 reads TGTGCCAGTAGGTCTACAGGGGAACTAGCCAAAAACATTCAGTACTTC.

This chain links TRBV7-2 with TRBJ2-2, with D possibly TRBD1 on 6 matching bases. Germline CDR1 reads SGHTA; CDR2 reads FQGNSA. The CDR3 spans 13 residues. V shed 5 bases and J shed 4 bases, with 8 bases lying between them. CDR3: CASSAQGTGELFF. As DNA, the CDR3 is TGTGCCAGCAGCGCACAGGGCACCGGGGAGCTGTTTTTT. Full variable domain (remainder filled in from reference TRBV7-2 and TRBJ2-2): GAGVSQSPSNKVTEKGKDVELRCDPISGHTALYWYRQSLGQGLEFLIYFQGNSAPDKSGLPSDRFSAERTGGSVSTLTIQRTQQEDSAVYLCASSAQGTGELFFGEGSRLTVL.

The sample holds a few counts of this clone. The rearrangement joins TRBV5-1 to TRBJ2-1, with 7 bases that match TRBD2. The CDR3 spans 16 residues. Germline CDR1 SGHRS, CDR2 YFSETQ. The trim removed 0 bases at V and 0 bases at J, leaving 3 bases unmatched. The CDR3 coding sequence is TGCGCCAGCAGCTTGGGGGGAGGGAACTCCTACAATGAGCAGTTCTTC. Protein: CASSLGGGNSYNEQFF.

The chain carries TRBV7-6 and TRBJ2-1; D remains ambiguous. V gave up 3 bases and J gave up 8 bases, with 5 bases separating them. Germline V gene data show CDR1 as SGHVS and CDR2 as FNYEAQ. CDR3 size: 11 residues. In DNA form, the CDR3 reads TGTGCCAGCAGCTTGTCGGATGAGCAGTTCTTC. Residues: CASSLSDEQFF.